Below, 14 T cell receptor beta chains from the same sample are listed, as sequenced in a study of shared clonotypes between healthy human individuals. The repertoire was sequenced with immunoSEQ multiplex PCR; TCRdb's copy has only in-frame clones and lacks some. Of more than 2 million clones in the sample, roughly 94% were seen once. Material for sequencing was naive CD4+ T cells sorted from blood. The subset: CD45RA+ positively selected. These receptors all stem from a man aged 18 to 30 in good health.

This chain joins TRBV4-1 and TRBJ1-1; 9 nucleotides align to TRBD1. Germline V gene lookup returns CDR1 MGHRA and CDR2 YSYEKL. This CDR3 has 15 amino acids. With 4 bases clipped from V and 3 bases from J, the junction kept 6 bases outside the gene matches. DNA for the CDR3: TGCGCCAGCAGCCTACAGGGGGCGGTGGACACTGAAGCTTTCTTT. Protein: CASSLQGAVDTEAFF.

V and J are TRBV6-5 and TRBJ1-6; D gene uncertain. Germline values: CDR1 MNHEY, CDR2 SVGAGI. The CDR3 runs to 12 residues. V was clipped by 6 bases and J by 2 bases, with 2 bases between them. CDR3 nucleotides: TGTGCCAGCAGGACCTATAATTCACCCCTCCACTTT. Its translation: CASRTYNSPLHF.

This chain uses TRBV28 with TRBJ2-2; 10 nucleotides align to TRBD1. Germline values: CDR1 MDHEN, CDR2 SYDVKM. The CDR3 consists of 17 residues. With 4 bases clipped from V and 7 bases from J, the junction kept 12 bases outside the gene matches. CDR3 bases: TGTGCCAGCAGTTACTCGGGACAGGGGAAGGAGGACGGGGAGCTGTTTTTT. Its protein is CASSYSGQGKEDGELFF.

The chain's CDR3 is CAIWDRGTYEQYF. The CDR3 nucleotides are TGTGCCATCTGGGACAGGGGTACCTACGAGCAGTACTTC. The chain carries TRBV10-3 and TRBJ2-7, with 10 bases that match TRBD1. Per the germline V gene, CDR1 is ENHRY and CDR2 is SYGVKD. The length of the CDR3 is 13 residues. Germline trimming cut 8 bases from V and 2 bases from J; bases unmatched to any gene: 3.

Of note for this clone: The sample holds other DNA sequences that translate to the same CDR3. V is TRBV6-5 and J is TRBJ1-2, with D perhaps TRBD1 (6 bases). Trimming shortened V by 0 bases and J by 4 bases, and 12 bases separated the two germline ends. The CDR3 is 15 residues long. The germline V gene has CDR1 MNHEY and CDR2 SVGAGI. The CDR3 spells CASSYSRGRGYGYTF. CDR3 nucleotide sequence: TGTGCCAGCAGTTACTCCCGGGGGCGCGGCTATGGCTACACCTTC.

The chain recombines TRBV5-1 with TRBJ2-3; TRBD2 agrees at 11 bases. The CDR3 is 18 amino acids. Germline CDR1 SGHRS, CDR2 YFSETQ. V was pared by 4 bases and J by 3 bases, with 13 bases of the junction left unmatched. The CDR3 sequence: CASSPRRASGRITDTQYF. CDR3 bases: TGCGCCAGCAGCCCCAGGCGGGCTAGCGGGAGGATAACAGATACGCAGTATTTT.

The chain employs TRBV29-1 and TRBJ2-5; the D gene is possibly TRBD2 (8 bases). The closer fit of TRBJ2-7 to the DNA end suggests the J call may be wrong. The germline V gene has CDR1 SQVTM and CDR2 ANQGSEA. The CDR3 consists of 13 residues. The DNA of the CDR3 is TGCAGCGTGAGACAGGGCGGGGGGTACGAGCAGTACTTC. Translated, it gives CSVRQGGGYEQYF.

This rearrangement joins TRBV2 to TRBJ2-1, with D possibly matching TRBD1 (5 bases). Trimming took off 5 bases at V and 7 bases at J, with 21 bases between the two ends. CDR1 SNHLY and CDR2 FYNNEI come from the germline V gene. This CDR3 region has 16 residues. Here the CDR3 DNA reads TGTGCCAGCAGTCCCGTCACAGGTCCTGTTACGAATGAGCAGTTCTTC. Translation gives CASSPVTGPVTNEQFF.

This chain links TRBV11-2 with TRBJ1-1, with D possibly matching TRBD1 (6 bases). CDR1 SGHAT and CDR2 FQNNGV come from the germline V gene. Trimming removed 6 bases from V and 0 bases from J, with 11 bases in between. This CDR3 spans 14 amino acids. CDR3 in DNA: TGTGCCAGCAGACTAGACAGGCTGAACACTGAAGCTTTCTTT. Its translation: CASRLDRLNTEAFF. The variable domain in full, with the rest retrieved from reference TRBV11-2 and TRBJ1-1, is EAGVAQSPRYKIIEKRQSVAFWCNPISGHATLYWYQQILGQGPKLLIQFQNNGVVDDSQLPKDRFSAERLKGVDSTLKIQPAKLEDSAVYLCASRLDRLNTEAFFGQGTRLTVV.

This chain links TRBV19 with TRBJ2-1; no reliable D call. Germline lookup yields CDR1 LNHDA and CDR2 SQIVND (reference sequence). The CDR3 runs 14 residues. Trimming took 3 bases from V and 13 from J, leaving 19 bases between them. CDR3 region: CASSMGREQMRQFF. CDR3 coding DNA: TGTGCCAGTAGTATGGGAAGGGAACAAATGAGACAGTTCTTC.

Worth noting for this clone: Other DNA sequences in this sample translate to the same CDR3. The V and J genes are TRBV28 and TRBJ2-7, with D possibly matching TRBD2 (5 bases). The germline CDR1 and CDR2 sequences are MDHEN and SYDVKM. Trimming pared 3 bases from V and 0 bases from J, leaving 9 bases between. The length of the CDR3 is 14 residues. In DNA, the CDR3 is TGTGCCAGCAGTTTGGAAGGGAGCTCCTACGAGCAGTACTTC. Translation gives CASSLEGSSYEQYF.

This chain uses TRBV5-4 with TRBJ2-5; TRBD1 matches at 7 bases. CDR3 size: 14 residues. Germline CDR1 and CDR2: SGHNT and YYREEE (reference sequence). With 4 bases clipped from V and 5 bases from J, the junction kept 8 bases outside the gene matches. CDR3 protein: CASSPDRRMETQYF. CDR3 DNA: TGTGCCAGCAGCCCGGACAGGAGGATGGAGACCCAGTACTTC.

The chain has TRBV29-1 and TRBJ1-5; 7 positions match TRBD1. Trimming at V came to 4 bases and at J to 2 bases, leaving 2 bases not matched to a gene. Germline V gene lookup returns CDR1 SQVTM and CDR2 ANQGSEA. The CDR3 contains 13 residues. In DNA form, the CDR3 reads TGCAGCGTTGCAGGGGGGGGCAATCAGCCCCAGCATTTT. It encodes CSVAGGGNQPQHF.

This chain links TRBV7-2 with TRBJ2-7; 7 nucleotides match TRBD2. V gave up 5 bases and J gave up 0 bases; unmatched junction bases: 10. Germline CDR1 and CDR2: SGHTA and FQGNSA. The CDR3 covers 16 residues. The DNA of the CDR3 is TGTGCCAGCAGCGGACTATGGGCTAGCGGCTCCTACGAGCAGTACTTC. Its translation is CASSGLWASGSYEQYF.